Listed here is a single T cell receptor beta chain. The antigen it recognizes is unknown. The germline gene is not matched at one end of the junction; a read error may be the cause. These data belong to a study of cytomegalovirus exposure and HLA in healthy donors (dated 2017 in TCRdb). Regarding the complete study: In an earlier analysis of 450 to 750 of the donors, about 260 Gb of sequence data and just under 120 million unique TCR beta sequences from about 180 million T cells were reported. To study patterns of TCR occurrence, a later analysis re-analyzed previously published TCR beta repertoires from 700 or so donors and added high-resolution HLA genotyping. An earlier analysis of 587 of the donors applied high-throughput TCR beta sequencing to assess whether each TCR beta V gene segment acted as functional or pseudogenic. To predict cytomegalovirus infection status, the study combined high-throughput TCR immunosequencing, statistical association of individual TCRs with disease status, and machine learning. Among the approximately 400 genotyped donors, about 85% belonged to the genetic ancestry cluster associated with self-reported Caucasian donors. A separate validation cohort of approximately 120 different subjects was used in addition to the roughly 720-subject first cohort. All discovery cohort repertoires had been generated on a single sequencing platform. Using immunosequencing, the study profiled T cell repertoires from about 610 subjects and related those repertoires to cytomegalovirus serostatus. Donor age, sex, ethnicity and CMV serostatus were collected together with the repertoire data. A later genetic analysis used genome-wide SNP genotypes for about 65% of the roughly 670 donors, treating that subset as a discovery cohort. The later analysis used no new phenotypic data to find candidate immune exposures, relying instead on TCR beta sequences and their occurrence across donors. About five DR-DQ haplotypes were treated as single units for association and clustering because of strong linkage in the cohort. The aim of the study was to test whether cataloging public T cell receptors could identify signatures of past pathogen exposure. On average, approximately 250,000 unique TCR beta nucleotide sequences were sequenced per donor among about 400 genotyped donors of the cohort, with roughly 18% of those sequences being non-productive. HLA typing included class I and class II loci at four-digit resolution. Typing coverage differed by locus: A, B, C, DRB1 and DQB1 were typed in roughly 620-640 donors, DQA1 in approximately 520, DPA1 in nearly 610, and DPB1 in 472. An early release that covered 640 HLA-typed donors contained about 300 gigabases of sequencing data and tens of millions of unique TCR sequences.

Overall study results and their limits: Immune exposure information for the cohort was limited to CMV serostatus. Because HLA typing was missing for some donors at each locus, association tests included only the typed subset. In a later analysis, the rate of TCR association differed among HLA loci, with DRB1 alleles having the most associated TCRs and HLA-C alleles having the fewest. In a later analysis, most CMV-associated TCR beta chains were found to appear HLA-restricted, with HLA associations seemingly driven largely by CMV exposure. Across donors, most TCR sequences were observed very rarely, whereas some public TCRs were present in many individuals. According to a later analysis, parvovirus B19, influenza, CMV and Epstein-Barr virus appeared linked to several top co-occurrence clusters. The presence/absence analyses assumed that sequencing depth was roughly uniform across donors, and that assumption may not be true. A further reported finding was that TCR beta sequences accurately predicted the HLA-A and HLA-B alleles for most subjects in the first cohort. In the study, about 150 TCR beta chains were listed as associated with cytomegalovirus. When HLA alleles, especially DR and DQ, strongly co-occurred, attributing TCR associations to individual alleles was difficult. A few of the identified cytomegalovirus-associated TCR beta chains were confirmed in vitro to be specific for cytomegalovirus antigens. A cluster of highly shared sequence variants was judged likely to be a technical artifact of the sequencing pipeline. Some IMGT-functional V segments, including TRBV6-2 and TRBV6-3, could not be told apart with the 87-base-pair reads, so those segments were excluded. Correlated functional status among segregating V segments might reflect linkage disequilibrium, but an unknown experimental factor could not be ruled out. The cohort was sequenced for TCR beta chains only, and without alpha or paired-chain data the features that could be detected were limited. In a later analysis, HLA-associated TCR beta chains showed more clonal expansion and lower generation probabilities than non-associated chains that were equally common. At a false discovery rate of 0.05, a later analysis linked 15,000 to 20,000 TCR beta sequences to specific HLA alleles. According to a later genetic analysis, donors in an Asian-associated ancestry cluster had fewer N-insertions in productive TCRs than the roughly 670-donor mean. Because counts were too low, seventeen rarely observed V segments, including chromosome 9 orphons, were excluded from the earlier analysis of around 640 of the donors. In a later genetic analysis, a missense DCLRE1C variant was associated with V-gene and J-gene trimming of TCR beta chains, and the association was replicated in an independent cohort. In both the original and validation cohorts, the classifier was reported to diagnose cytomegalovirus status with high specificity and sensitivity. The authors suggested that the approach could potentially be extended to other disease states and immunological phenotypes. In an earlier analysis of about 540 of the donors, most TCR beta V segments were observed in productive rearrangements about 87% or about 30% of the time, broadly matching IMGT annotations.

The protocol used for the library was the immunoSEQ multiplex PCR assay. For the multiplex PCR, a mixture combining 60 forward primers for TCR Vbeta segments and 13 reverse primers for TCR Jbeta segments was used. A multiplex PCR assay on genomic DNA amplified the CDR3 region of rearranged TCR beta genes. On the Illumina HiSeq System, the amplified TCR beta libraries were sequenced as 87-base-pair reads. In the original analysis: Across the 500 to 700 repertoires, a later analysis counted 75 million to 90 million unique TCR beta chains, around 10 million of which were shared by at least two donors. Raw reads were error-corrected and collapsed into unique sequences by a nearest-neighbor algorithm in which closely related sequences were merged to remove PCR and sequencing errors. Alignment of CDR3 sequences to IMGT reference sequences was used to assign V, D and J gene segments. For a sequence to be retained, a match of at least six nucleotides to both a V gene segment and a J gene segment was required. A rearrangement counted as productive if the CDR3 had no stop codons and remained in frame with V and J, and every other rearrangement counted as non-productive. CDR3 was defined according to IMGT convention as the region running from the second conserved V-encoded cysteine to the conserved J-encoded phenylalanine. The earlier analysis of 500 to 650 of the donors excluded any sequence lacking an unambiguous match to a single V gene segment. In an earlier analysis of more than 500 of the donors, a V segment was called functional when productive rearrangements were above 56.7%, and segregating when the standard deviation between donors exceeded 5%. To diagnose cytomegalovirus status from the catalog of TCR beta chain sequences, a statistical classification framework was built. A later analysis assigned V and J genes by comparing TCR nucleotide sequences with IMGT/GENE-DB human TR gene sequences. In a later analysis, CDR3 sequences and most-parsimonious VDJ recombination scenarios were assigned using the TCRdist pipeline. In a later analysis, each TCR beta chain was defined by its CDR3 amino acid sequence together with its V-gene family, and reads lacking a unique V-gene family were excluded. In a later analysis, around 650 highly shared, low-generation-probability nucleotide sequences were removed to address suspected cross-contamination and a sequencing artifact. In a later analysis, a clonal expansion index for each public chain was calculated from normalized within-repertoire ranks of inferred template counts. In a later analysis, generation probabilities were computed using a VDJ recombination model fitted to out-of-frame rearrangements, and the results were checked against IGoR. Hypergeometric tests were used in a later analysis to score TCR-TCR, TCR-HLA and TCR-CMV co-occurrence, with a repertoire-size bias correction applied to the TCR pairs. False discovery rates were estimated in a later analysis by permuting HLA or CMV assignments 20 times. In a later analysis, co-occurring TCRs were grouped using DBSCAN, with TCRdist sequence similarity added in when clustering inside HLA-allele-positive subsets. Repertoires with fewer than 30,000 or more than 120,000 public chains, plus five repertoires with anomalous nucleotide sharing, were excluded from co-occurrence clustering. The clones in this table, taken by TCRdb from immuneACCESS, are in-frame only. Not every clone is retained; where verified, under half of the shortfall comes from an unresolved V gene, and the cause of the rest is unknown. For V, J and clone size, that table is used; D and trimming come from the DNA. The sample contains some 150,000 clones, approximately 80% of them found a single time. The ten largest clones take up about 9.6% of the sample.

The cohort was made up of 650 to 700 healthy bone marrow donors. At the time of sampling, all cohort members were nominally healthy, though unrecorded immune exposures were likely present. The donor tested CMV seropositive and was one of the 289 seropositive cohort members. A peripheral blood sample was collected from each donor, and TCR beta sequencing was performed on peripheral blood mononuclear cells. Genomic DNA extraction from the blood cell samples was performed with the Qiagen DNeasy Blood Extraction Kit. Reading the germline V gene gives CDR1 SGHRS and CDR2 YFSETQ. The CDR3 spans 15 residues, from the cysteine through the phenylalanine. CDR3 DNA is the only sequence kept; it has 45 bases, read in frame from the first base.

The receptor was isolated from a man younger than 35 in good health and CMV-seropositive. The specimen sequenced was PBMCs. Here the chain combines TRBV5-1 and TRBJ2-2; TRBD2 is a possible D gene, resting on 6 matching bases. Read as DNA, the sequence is TGCGCCAGCAGCTTGCCCCAGACTAGGACCGGGGAGCTGTCTTTT. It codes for CASSLPQTRTGELSF.